One sample yielded the 2 T cell receptor beta chains listed below, sequenced in a study of T-cell reconstitution after alpha-beta-depleted transplantation in children. The TCRbeta library incorporated unique molecular identifiers. TCRdb re-derived calls from the PCR reads in MiXCR, one entry per CDR3 protein. The sample yields about 170,000 distinct CDR3 sequences, 11% seen once. The sequences come from PBMCs, collected before TCRalphabeta/CD19-depleted stem cell transplant. These receptors were taken from a boy under 10 years old with acute myeloid leukemia, due to receive a stem cell transplant.

This clonotype was seen at least ten times. The chain carries TRBV29-1 and TRBJ2-5, with D unclear. V lost 6 bases and J lost 0, with 11 bases in between. The V gene's germline CDR1 is SQVTM and CDR2 ANQGSEA. This CDR3 has 13 amino acids. In nucleotides, the CDR3 is TGCAGCGTGATTCCAGTGAACCAAGAGACCCAGTACTTC. Residues: CSVIPVNQETQYF.

There are many counts of this clonotype. The rearrangement uses TRBV28 and TRBJ1-1; D ambiguous. From germline, CDR1 is MDHEN and CDR2 SYDVKM. V lost 1 base and J 1 base, leaving 7 bases between the germline ends. The CDR3 is 14 amino acids. CDR3 sequence reads: CASSLLAGNTEAFF. The CDR3 region has the DNA TGTGCCAGCAGTTTATTGGCAGGGAACACTGAAGCTTTCTTT.